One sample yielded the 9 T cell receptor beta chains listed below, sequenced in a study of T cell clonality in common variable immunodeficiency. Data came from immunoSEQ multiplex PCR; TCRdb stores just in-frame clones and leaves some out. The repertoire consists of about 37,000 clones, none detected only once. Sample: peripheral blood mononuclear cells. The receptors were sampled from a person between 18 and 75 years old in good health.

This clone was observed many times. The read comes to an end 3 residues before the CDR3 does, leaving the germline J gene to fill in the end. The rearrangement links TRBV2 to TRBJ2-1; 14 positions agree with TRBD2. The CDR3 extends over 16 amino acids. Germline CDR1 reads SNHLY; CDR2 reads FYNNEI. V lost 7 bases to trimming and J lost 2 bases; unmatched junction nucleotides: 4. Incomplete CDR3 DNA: TGTGCCAGCACCCCGGGACTAGCGGGGGCCTACAATGAG. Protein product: CASTPGLAGAYNE. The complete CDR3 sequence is CASTPGLAGAYNEQFF.

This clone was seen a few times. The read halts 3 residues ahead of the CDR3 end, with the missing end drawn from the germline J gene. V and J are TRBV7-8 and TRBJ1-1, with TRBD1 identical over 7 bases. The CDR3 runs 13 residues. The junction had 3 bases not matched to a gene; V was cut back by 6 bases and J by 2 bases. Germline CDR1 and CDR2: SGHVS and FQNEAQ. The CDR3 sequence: CASRPGGNTEAFF. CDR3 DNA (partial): TGTGCCAGCAGACCAGGGGGAAACACTGAA.

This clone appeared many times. The sequenced part of the CDR3 DNA is TGTGCCAGCAGGGGGGACAGGGTTTCCTACAATGAG. Encoded protein: CASRGDRVSYNE. The CDR3 as a whole reads CASRGDRVSYNEQFF. This chain connects TRBV2 to TRBJ2-1, with 9 bases identical to TRBD1. The CDR3 goes on 3 residues after the read ends, and that part is filled in from the germline J gene. Germline CDR1 SNHLY, CDR2 FYNNEI. The V gene end was trimmed by 6 bases and the J gene end by 1 base; junction bases not matched to a gene: 4. This CDR3 region has 15 residues.

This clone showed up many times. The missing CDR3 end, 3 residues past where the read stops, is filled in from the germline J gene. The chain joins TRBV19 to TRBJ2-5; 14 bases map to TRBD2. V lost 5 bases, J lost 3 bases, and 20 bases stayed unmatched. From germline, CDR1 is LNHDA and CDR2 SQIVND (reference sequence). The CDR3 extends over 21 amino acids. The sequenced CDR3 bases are TGTGCCAGTAGTTTGACAGCCTCCGGGACTAGCGGGAGTTTTAAAAAAGAGACC. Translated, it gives CASSLTASGTSGSFKKET. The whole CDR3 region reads CASSLTASGTSGSFKKETQYF.

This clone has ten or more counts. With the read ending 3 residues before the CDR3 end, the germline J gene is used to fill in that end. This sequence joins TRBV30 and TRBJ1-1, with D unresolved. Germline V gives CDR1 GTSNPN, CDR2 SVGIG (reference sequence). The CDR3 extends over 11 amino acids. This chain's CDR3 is CAWSRQDRAFF. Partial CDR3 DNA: TGTGCCTGGAGTCGTCAGGATCGG.

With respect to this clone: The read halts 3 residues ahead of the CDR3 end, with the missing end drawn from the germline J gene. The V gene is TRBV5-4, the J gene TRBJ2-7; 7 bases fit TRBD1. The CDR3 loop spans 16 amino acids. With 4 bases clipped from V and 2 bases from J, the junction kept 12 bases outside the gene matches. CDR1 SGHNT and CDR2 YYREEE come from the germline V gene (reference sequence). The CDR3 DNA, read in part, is TGTGCCAGCAGCCTGGCCGGGACAGAAGGGACCTACGAG. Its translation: CASSLAGTEGTYE. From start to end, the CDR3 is CASSLAGTEGTYEQYF. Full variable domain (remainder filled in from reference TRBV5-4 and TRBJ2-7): ETGVTQSPTHLIKTRGQQVTLRCSSQSGHNTVSWYQQALGQGPQFIFQYYREEENGRGNFPPRFSGLQFPNYSSELNVNALELDDSALYLCASSLAGTEGTYEQYFGPGTRLTVT.

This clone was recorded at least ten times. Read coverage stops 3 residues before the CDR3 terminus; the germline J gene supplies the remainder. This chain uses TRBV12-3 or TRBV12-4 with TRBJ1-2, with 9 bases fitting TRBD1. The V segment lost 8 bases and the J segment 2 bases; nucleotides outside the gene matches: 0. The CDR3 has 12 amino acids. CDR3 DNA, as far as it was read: TGTGCCAGCGGACAGGGGAACTATGGC. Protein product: CASGQGNYG. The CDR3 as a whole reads CASGQGNYGYTF.

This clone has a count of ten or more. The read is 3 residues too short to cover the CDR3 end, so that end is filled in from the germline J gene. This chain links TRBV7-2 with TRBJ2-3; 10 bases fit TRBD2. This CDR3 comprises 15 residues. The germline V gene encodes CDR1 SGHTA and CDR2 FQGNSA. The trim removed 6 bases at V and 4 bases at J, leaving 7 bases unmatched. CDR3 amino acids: CASRTGLAEADTQYF. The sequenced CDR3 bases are TGTGCCAGCAGGACCGGACTAGCGGAGGCAGATACG.

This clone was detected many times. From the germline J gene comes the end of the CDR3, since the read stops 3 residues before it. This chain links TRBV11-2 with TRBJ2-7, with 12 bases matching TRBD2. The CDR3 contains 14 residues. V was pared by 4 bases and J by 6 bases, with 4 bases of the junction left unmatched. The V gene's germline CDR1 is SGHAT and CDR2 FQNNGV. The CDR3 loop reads CASSSLAGGGEQYF. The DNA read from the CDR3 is TGTGCCAGCAGCTCACTAGCGGGAGGTGGCGAG.